This TCR beta chain was documented in a study of blood T cell repertoires in COVID-19. Study-wide context: Researchers got acute and convalescent COVID-19 samples from the United States, Italy and Spain. Sources were T cells, B-cell-depleted T cells, or PBMCs; the material itself was cDNA or gDNA.

The J segment lost 7 bases and the V segment lost 7 bases, leaving 7 bases of the junction unmatched. Germline V gives CDR1 MNHEY, CDR2 SVGAGI. The CDR3 has 14 amino acids. Authors' methods: It was from reference gene primer amplification that nucleated cell counts were estimated. Clones were read by immunoSEQ multiplex PCR, and TCRdb kept only the in-frame ones, dropping some. That table is the source of V, J and clone size, and D and trimming were worked out from the DNA. This sample has about 150,000 clones, with 84% found just once. This chain links TRBV6-5 with TRBJ1-6, with TRBD1 identical over 7 bases. The sequencing input was peripheral blood. The sequence came from a man aged 65 to 79 with acute or convalescent COVID-19. DNA for the CDR3: TGTGCCAGCAAGGCACAGGGGTGGAATTCACCCCTCCACTTT. This codes for CASKAQGWNSPLHF.